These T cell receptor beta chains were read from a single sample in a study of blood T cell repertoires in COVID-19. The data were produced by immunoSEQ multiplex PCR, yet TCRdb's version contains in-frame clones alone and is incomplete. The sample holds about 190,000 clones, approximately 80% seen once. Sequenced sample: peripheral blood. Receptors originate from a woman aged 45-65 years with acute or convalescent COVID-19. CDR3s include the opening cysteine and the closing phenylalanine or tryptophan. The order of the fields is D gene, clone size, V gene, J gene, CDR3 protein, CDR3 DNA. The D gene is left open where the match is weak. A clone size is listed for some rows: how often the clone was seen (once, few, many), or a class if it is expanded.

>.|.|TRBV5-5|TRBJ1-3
CASSLNRAGNTIYF
TGTGCCAGCAGCTTGAACAGGGCTGGAAACACCATATATTTT
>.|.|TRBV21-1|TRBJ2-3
CASSKEGLAGGPQYF
TGTGCCAGCAGCAAAGAGGGACTAGCGGGGGGTCCGCAGTATTTT
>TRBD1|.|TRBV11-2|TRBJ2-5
CASRTGGGETQYF
TGTGCCAGCAGGACAGGGGGCGGGGAGACCCAGTACTTC
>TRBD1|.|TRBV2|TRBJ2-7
CASRKTTGSGYEQYF
TGTGCCAGCAGGAAAACGACAGGGTCGGGCTACGAGCAGTACTTC
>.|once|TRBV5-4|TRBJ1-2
CASRPQELLGYTF
TGTGCCAGCAGACCGCAGGAACTTTTGGGCTACACCTTC
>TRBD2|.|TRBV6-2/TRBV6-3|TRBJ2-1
CASSFRGAYNEQFF
TGTGCCAGCAGCTTTCGGGGGGCCTACAATGAGCAGTTCTTC
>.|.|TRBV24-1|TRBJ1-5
CATSDNDGGNQPQHF
TGTGCCACCAGTGATAACGACGGGGGCAATCAGCCCCAGCATTTT
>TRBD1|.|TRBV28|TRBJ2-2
CASRTGGPGELFF
TGTGCCAGTAGGACAGGAGGACCCGGGGAGCTGTTTTTT
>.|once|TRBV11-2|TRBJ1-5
CASSLKTDTQPQHF
TGTGCCAGCAGCTTAAAGACGGACACTCAGCCCCAGCATTTT
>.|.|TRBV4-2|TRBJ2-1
CASSQEARVSNEQFF
TGTGCCAGCAGCCAAGAGGCCCGGGTTTCGAATGAGCAGTTCTTC
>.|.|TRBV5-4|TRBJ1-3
CASSQKGVDTIYF
TGTGCCAGCAGCCAAAAAGGGGTTGACACCATATATTTT
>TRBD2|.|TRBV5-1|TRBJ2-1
CASSGLAGSSYNEQFF
TGCGCCAGCAGCGGACTAGCGGGGAGCTCCTACAATGAGCAGTTCTTC
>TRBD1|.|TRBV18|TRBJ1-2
CASSPPVDRVAGGYTF
TGTGCCAGCTCACCCCCTGTGGACAGGGTCGCTGGTGGCTACACCTTC
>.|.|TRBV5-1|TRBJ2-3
CASSRNRGTDTQYF
TGCGCCAGCAGCCGGAACCGGGGCACAGATACGCAGTATTTT
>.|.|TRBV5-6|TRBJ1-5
CASSLQQGFDQPQHF
TGTGCCAGCAGCTTGCAACAGGGATTCGATCAGCCCCAGCATTTT
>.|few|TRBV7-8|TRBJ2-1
CASSSNTRLRSHEQFF
TGTGCCAGCAGCTCCAATACCCGCTTGAGAAGCCATGAGCAGTTCTTC
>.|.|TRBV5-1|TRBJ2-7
CASSLVSGVLSYEQYF
TGCGCCAGCAGCTTGGTCTCCGGGGTCCTCTCCTACGAGCAGTACTTC
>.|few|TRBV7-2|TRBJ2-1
CASSIGGGIDEQFF
TGTGCCAGCAGTATAGGGGGCGGGATTGATGAGCAGTTCTTC
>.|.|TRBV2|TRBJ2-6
CASNKGVSGANVLTF
TGTGCCAGCAACAAAGGAGTCTCTGGGGCCAACGTCCTGACTTTC
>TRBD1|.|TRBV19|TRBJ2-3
CASRTGLSTDTQYF
TGTGCCAGTAGGACAGGGCTTAGCACAGATACGCAGTATTTT
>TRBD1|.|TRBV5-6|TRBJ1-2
CASSLGGQGNYGYTF
TGTGCCAGCAGCTTGGGGGGACAGGGTAACTATGGCTACACCTTC
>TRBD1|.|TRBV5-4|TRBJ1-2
CASSFPSGDRYGYTF
TGTGCCAGCAGCTTCCCCTCGGGGGACAGATATGGCTACACCTTC
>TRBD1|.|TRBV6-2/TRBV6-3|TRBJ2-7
CASSYGRTGAYEQYF
TGTGCCAGCAGTTACGGGAGGACAGGGGCCTACGAGCAGTACTTC
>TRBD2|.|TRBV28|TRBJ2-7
CASSPLAVTYEQYF
TGTGCCAGCAGCCCCCTAGCGGTGACCTACGAGCAGTACTTC
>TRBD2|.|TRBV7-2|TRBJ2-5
CASSLAGRGETQYF
TGTGCCAGCAGCTTAGCGGGGAGGGGAGAGACCCAGTACTTC
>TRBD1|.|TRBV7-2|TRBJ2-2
CASSLIGTGWSGELFF
TGTGCCAGCAGCTTAATAGGGACAGGGTGGTCCGGGGAGCTGTTTTTT
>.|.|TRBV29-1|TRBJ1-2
CSVGFSQGYGYTF
TGCAGCGTTGGTTTCTCCCAGGGCTATGGCTACACCTTC
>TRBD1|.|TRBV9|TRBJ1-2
CASSGQGFLGYTF
TGTGCCAGCAGCGGACAGGGGTTCCTTGGCTACACCTTC
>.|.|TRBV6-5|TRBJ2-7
CASSPEEGGSYEQYF
TGTGCCAGCAGTCCCGAGGAAGGGGGCTCCTACGAGCAGTACTTC
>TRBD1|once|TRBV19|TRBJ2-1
CASSPGTGVNEQFF
TGTGCCAGTAGTCCAGGGACAGGGGTCAATGAGCAGTTCTTC
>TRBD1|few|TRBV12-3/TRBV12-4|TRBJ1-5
CASQGTGNQPQHF
TGTGCCAGCCAGGGGACAGGGAATCAGCCCCAGCATTTT
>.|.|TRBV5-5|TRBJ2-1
CASSLASRHPYNEQFF
TGTGCCAGCAGCTTGGCCTCCAGACACCCCTACAATGAGCAGTTCTTC
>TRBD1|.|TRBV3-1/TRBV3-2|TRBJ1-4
CASSLGTGVEKLFF
TGTGCCAGCAGCCTCGGGACAGGAGTTGAAAAACTGTTTTTT
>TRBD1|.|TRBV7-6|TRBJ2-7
CASSLYRDRAYEQYF
TGTGCCAGCAGCTTATACCGGGACAGGGCATACGAGCAGTACTTC
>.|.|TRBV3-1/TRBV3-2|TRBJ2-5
CASSHRETQYF
TGTGCCAGCAGCCATCGGGAGACCCAGTACTTC
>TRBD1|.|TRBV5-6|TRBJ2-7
CASSLMGQAYEQYF
TGTGCCAGCAGCTTGATGGGACAGGCCTACGAGCAGTACTTC
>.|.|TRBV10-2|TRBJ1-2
CATEQGEGYGYTF
TGCGCCACCGAACAGGGTGAGGGCTATGGCTACACCTTC
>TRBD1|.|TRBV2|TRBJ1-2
CASSGTGATIYGYTF
TGTGCCAGCAGCGGGACAGGTGCGACGATCTATGGCTACACCTTC
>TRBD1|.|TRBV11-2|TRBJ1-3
CASSSNRGSGNTIYF
TGTGCCAGCAGCTCTAACAGGGGATCAGGAAACACCATATATTTT
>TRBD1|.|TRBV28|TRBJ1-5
CASRDDRGRQPQHF
TGTGCCAGCAGAGACGACAGGGGGCGTCAGCCCCAGCATTTT
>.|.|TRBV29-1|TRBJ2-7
CSVGGRELYEQYF
TGCAGCGTTGGGGGGCGCGAATTGTACGAGCAGTACTTC
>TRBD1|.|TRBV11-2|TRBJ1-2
CASSSADRGLYGYTF
TGTGCCAGCAGCTCAGCGGACAGGGGCCTCTATGGCTACACCTTC
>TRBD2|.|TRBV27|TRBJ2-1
CASSPLASGGREQFF
TGTGCCAGCAGTCCCCTCGCTAGCGGGGGGAGGGAGCAGTTCTTC
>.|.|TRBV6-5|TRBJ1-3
CASRADSHSGNTIYF
TGTGCCAGCAGGGCCGACAGCCACTCTGGAAACACCATATATTTT
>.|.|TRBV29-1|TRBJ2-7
CSVTSSYEQYF
TGCAGCGTCACTAGCTCCTACGAGCAGTACTTC
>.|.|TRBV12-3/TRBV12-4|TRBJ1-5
CASSGDLLQPQHF
TGTGCCAGCAGCGGGGATCTCCTTCAGCCCCAGCATTTT
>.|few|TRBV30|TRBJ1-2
CAWTLAGYGYTF
TGTGCCTGGACCCTGGCAGGATATGGCTACACCTTC
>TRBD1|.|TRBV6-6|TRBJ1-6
CASERDRRVSPLHF
TGTGCCAGCGAAAGGGACAGAAGAGTATCACCCCTCCACTTT
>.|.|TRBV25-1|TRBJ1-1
CASSDRSGSYTEAFF
TGTGCCAGCAGTGATCGGTCAGGGTCGTACACTGAAGCTTTCTTT
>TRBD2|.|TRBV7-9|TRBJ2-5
CASSFLSRTRQETQYF
TGTGCCAGCAGCTTCCTTTCCAGGACTAGACAAGAGACCCAGTACTTC
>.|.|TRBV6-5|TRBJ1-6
CASMSSNSRSPLHF
TGTGCCAGCATGAGTTCGAACAGTCGGTCACCCCTCCACTTT
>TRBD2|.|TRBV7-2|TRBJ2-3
CASSLGGSRTDTQYF
TGTGCCAGCAGCTTGGGAGGGAGTAGGACAGATACGCAGTATTTT
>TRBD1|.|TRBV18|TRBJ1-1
CASSPGTGSDTEAFF
TGTGCCAGCTCACCGGGGACAGGGTCAGACACTGAAGCTTTCTTT
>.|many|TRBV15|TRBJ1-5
CATSRPNQPQHF
TGTGCCACCAGCAGACCAAATCAGCCCCAGCATTTT
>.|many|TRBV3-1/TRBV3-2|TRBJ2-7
CASSRSELYEQYF
TGTGCCAGCAGCCGATCCGAACTCTACGAGCAGTACTTC
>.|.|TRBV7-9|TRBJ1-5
CASSLGAGFGNQPQHF
TGTGCCAGCAGCTTAGGGGCGGGATTCGGCAATCAGCCCCAGCATTTT
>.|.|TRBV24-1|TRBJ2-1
CATSDYLAYNEQFF
TGTGCCACCAGTGATTACTTGGCCTACAATGAGCAGTTCTTC
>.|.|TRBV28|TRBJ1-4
CASSLVNPPGKLFF
TGTGCCAGCAGTTTAGTGAACCCCCCCGGGAAACTGTTTTTT
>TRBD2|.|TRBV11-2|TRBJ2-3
CASSLRAGGWSDTQYF
TGTGCCAGCAGCTTGAGAGCGGGGGGTTGGTCAGATACGCAGTATTTT